This T cell receptor beta chain was captured in a study of T cell responses to AZD1222 COVID-19 vaccine. In regard to this clone: The antigen is undetermined.

In germline, CDR1 is MNHEY, CDR2 SVGEGT. The CDR3 is 19 residues long. V was cut by 3 bases and J by 0 bases, with 23 bases left in between. Repertoires were generated with immunoSEQ multiplex PCR, while TCRdb's copy carries only in-frame clones and drops some. This sample has about 160,000 clones, with 92% found just once. Regarding the study as a whole: Two AZD1222 doses significantly raised spike-specific TCR breadth and depth over controls. Clonal diversity may have been underestimated, and the donors were mostly white British, with more females than males. Recipients of AZD1222 seropositive at baseline numbered only 5 or 6.

The chain joins TRBV6-2 or TRBV6-3 to TRBJ2-5, with D possibly being TRBD2 (6 bases). This clonotype was obtained from an adult in good health. Sequencing used peripheral blood, obtained on day 0 of MenACWY control vaccination. Here the CDR3 DNA reads TGTGCCAGCAGTTATGCAGAACTTGATGGGACTCAGTACCAAGAGACCCAGTACTTC. It is translated as CASSYAELDGTQYQETQYF.